The rows below give T cell receptor beta chains drawn from one sample of a study of blood T cell repertoires in COVID-19. Measured with immunoSEQ multiplex PCR; TCRdb has only the in-frame clones, and not every one. The sample consists of 250,000 or so clones, around 86% of them appearing once. The sample comprised PBMCs or T cells enriched from blood (not recorded which). These TCRs come from a woman aged 18-29 years who had recovered from COVID-19. The CDR3 runs from the conserved cysteine through the conserved F or W. D genes are given only for firm matches. A row's size may be missing; if present it is once, few, many or a size class.

D gene: NA; clone size: NA; J gene: TRBJ2-3; V gene: TRBV7-2; CDR3 length: 14; CDR3 DNA: TGTGCCAGCAGCTTAGGGCATAGCACAGATACGCAGTATTTT; CDR3 protein: CASSLGHSTDTQYF
D gene: TRBD1; clone size: NA; J gene: TRBJ2-7; V gene: TRBV27; CDR3 length: 16; CDR3 DNA: TGTGCCAGCAGTTGGAGGCTCCGGGACAGGGGCGACGAGCAGTACTTC; CDR3 protein: CASSWRLRDRGDEQYF
D gene: TRBD2; clone size: NA; J gene: TRBJ2-7; V gene: TRBV7-9; CDR3 length: 16; CDR3 DNA: TGTGCCAGCAGCTCCCCCCGACTAGCGGGAGGTCTCGAGCAGTACTTC; CDR3 protein: CASSSPRLAGGLEQYF
D gene: TRBD2; clone size: NA; J gene: TRBJ2-3; V gene: TRBV28; CDR3 length: 16; CDR3 DNA: TGTGCCAGCAGTTTTGGACTAGCGGGAGGTACAGATACGCAGTATTTT; CDR3 protein: CASSFGLAGGTDTQYF
D gene: NA; clone size: NA; J gene: TRBJ1-1; V gene: TRBV19; CDR3 length: 14; CDR3 DNA: TGTGCCAGTAGCCTGACAGGCATGAACACTGAAGCTTTCTTT; CDR3 protein: CASSLTGMNTEAFF
D gene: NA; clone size: NA; J gene: TRBJ2-7; V gene: TRBV30; CDR3 length: 18; CDR3 DNA: TGTGCCTGGAGTGTACTCGGTTCGCTTCGCGCAGGCTCCTACGAGCAGTACTTC; CDR3 protein: CAWSVLGSLRAGSYEQYF
D gene: NA; clone size: NA; J gene: TRBJ2-1; V gene: TRBV11-3; CDR3 length: 14; CDR3 DNA: TGTGCCAGCAGCTTAGGCGGGAATTACAATGAGCAGTTCTTC; CDR3 protein: CASSLGGNYNEQFF
D gene: TRBD2; clone size: NA; J gene: TRBJ2-7; V gene: TRBV14; CDR3 length: 16; CDR3 DNA: TGTGCCAGCAGCCAAGCAAGAAGCGGGAGGGCCTACGAGCAGTACTTC; CDR3 protein: CASSQARSGRAYEQYF
D gene: TRBD2; clone size: once; J gene: TRBJ2-3; V gene: TRBV10-1; CDR3 length: 18; CDR3 DNA: TGCGCCAGCAGTGACCCAGCGGGGGGCCGGCATGGCACAGATACGCAGTATTTT; CDR3 protein: CASSDPAGGRHGTDTQYF
D gene: TRBD2; clone size: NA; J gene: TRBJ2-1; V gene: TRBV14; CDR3 length: 16; CDR3 DNA: TGTGCCAGCAGTCATACCGGGACTAGCGAAGACAATGAGCAGTTCTTC; CDR3 protein: CASSHTGTSEDNEQFF
D gene: NA; clone size: NA; J gene: TRBJ1-1; V gene: TRBV11-2; CDR3 length: 17; CDR3 DNA: TGTGCCAGCAGCTTAGACCCCCGGACAGATAAAAACACTGAAGCTTTCTTT; CDR3 protein: CASSLDPRTDKNTEAFF
D gene: NA; clone size: NA; J gene: TRBJ1-3; V gene: TRBV6-4; CDR3 length: 15; CDR3 DNA: TGTGCCAGCAGTGAGTCCAGCGGGGGCGGAAACACCATATATTTT; CDR3 protein: CASSESSGGGNTIYF
D gene: NA; clone size: NA; J gene: TRBJ2-1; V gene: TRBV5-6; CDR3 length: 13; CDR3 DNA: TGTGCCAGCAGCTTGGGAGCGGATAATGAGCAGTTCTTC; CDR3 protein: CASSLGADNEQFF
D gene: TRBD2; clone size: NA; J gene: TRBJ2-3; V gene: TRBV5-6; CDR3 length: 18; CDR3 DNA: TGTGCCAGCAGCCGGACTAGCGGGAGGGCCGGGAGCACAGATACGCAGTATTTT; CDR3 protein: CASSRTSGRAGSTDTQYF
D gene: NA; clone size: NA; J gene: TRBJ2-5; V gene: TRBV30; CDR3 length: 14; CDR3 DNA: TGTGCCTGGAGCCTTGACAGACACCAAGAGACCCAGTACTTC; CDR3 protein: CAWSLDRHQETQYF
D gene: NA; clone size: NA; J gene: TRBJ1-1; V gene: TRBV30; CDR3 length: 11; CDR3 DNA: TGTGCCTGGAGTGTTCAGGCCAACTTGCTTTTT; CDR3 protein: CAWSVQANLLF
D gene: NA; clone size: NA; J gene: TRBJ2-7; V gene: TRBV2; CDR3 length: 12; CDR3 DNA: TGTGCCAGCCGCGGGGACGGCTACGAGCAGTACTTC; CDR3 protein: CASRGDGYEQYF
D gene: NA; clone size: NA; J gene: TRBJ2-2; V gene: TRBV5-4; CDR3 length: 12; CDR3 DNA: TGTGCCAGCAGCTCCCCAGCCGGGGAGCTGTTTTTT; CDR3 protein: CASSSPAGELFF
D gene: TRBD1; clone size: NA; J gene: TRBJ2-7; V gene: TRBV3-1/TRBV3-2; CDR3 length: 13; CDR3 DNA: TGTGCCAACCCGGACAGGTGTCCCTACGAGCAGTACTTC; CDR3 protein: CANPDRCPYEQYF
D gene: NA; clone size: NA; J gene: TRBJ2-3; V gene: TRBV7-9; CDR3 length: 14; CDR3 DNA: TGTGCCAGCAGCCCGGCGCTAGCTGCAGATACGCAGTATTTT; CDR3 protein: CASSPALAADTQYF
D gene: NA; clone size: NA; J gene: TRBJ2-7; V gene: TRBV7-9; CDR3 length: 12; CDR3 DNA: TGTGCCAGCAGCCCAGAGGCCGCCGAGCAGTACTTC; CDR3 protein: CASSPEAAEQYF
D gene: NA; clone size: medium-sized; J gene: TRBJ1-1; V gene: TRBV28; CDR3 length: 14; CDR3 DNA: TGTGCCAGCAGACCCGCCGGGATGAACACTGAAGCTTTCTTT; CDR3 protein: CASRPAGMNTEAFF
D gene: NA; clone size: NA; J gene: TRBJ1-1; V gene: TRBV10-3; CDR3 length: 18; CDR3 DNA: TGTGCCATCAGTGATCCAACGCGGGGGTTTTTGGGGAACACTGAAGCTTTCTTT; CDR3 protein: CAISDPTRGFLGNTEAFF
D gene: TRBD2; clone size: NA; J gene: TRBJ2-7; V gene: TRBV30; CDR3 length: 14; CDR3 DNA: TGTGCCTGGACGCGGGGGGGACCTTCCTACGAGCAGTACTTC; CDR3 protein: CAWTRGGPSYEQYF
D gene: NA; clone size: NA; J gene: TRBJ1-6; V gene: TRBV9; CDR3 length: 14; CDR3 DNA: TGTGCCAGCAGCGCGGACATCGGCGAGTCACCCCTCCACTTT; CDR3 protein: CASSADIGESPLHF
D gene: NA; clone size: few; J gene: TRBJ1-2; V gene: TRBV15; CDR3 length: 16; CDR3 DNA: TGTGCCACCAGCCCGAAATCAAACAGGCCCCTATATGGCTACACCTTC; CDR3 protein: CATSPKSNRPLYGYTF
D gene: NA; clone size: NA; J gene: TRBJ2-5; V gene: TRBV5-1; CDR3 length: 16; CDR3 DNA: TGCGCCAGCAGCTTGAGTCTTACAGTAAGCCAAGAGACCCAGTACTTC; CDR3 protein: CASSLSLTVSQETQYF
D gene: NA; clone size: NA; J gene: TRBJ2-1; V gene: TRBV5-4; CDR3 length: 17; CDR3 DNA: TGTGCCAGCAGCCCCGACATTTCGGAGGGAGTGGGAAATGAGCAGTTCTTC; CDR3 protein: CASSPDISEGVGNEQFF